This T cell receptor beta chain was retrieved from a study of patients and donors after allogeneic stem cell transplantation. V was clipped by 0 bases and J by 1 base, with 13 bases between them. Germline V CDR1 and CDR2: DFQATT, SNEGSKA (reference sequence). The CDR3 is 16 residues long. MiXCR, applied by TCRdb to the RT-PCR reads, yields one record per CDR3 protein. The sample records about 960,000 distinct CDR3 sequences, roughly 18% being singletons. The chain carries TRBV20-1 and TRBJ2-1; D unresolved. This clonotype was obtained from a human donor who was either an allogeneic HSCT recipient or a stem cell or donor lymphocyte infusion donor (not recorded which). It is not recorded whose cells these are; they may come from a transplant donor. What was sequenced was blood, either unsorted or a sorted T cell fraction (not recorded which). The CDR3 DNA reads as TGCAGTGCTAGAGATCTTTCGGCCGTATCCTACAATGAGCAGTTCTTC. Its translation: CSARDLSAVSYNEQFF.